These 3 T cell receptor beta chains were all obtained from the same sample, sequenced in a study of cytomegalovirus exposure and HLA in healthy donors. PCR was performed using 60 Vbeta and 13 Jbeta primers. Produced via immunoSEQ multiplex PCR; TCRdb's table is partial and in-frame only. The sample carries about 150,000 clones, 65% to 90% recorded once. What was sequenced was PBMCs. These receptors were taken from a man in his fifties or sixties in good health and CMV-seropositive.

V usage is TRBV4-1 and J usage is TRBJ2-1, with D possibly TRBD1 on 5 matching bases. This CDR3 is built from 15 residues. Germline loops: CDR1 MGHRA, CDR2 YSYEKL. V was pared by 6 bases and J by 5 bases, with 17 bases between. The CDR3 region is CASSPQGPWDNEQFF. The CDR3 DNA sequence: TGCGCCAGCAGTCCGCAGGGCCCTTGGGACAATGAGCAGTTCTTC.

This chain uses TRBV9 with TRBJ1-6, with no clear D. The CDR3 is 12 residues long. Germline CDR1 is SGDLS and CDR2 is YYNGEE. Trimming stripped 4 bases from V and 5 bases from J, with 4 bases between. The CDR3, as DNA: TGTGCCAGCAGCCTCGATAATTCACCCCTCCACTTT. Protein sequence: CASSLDNSPLHF.

The chain links TRBV7-3 to TRBJ1-5, with D hard to call. Germline CDR1 and CDR2: SGHTA and FQGTGA. V was trimmed by 1 base and J by 7 bases, leaving 8 bases between them. There are 13 residues in the CDR3. CDR3 DNA sequence: TGTGCCAGCAGCTTAAGCGGAGGCCAGCCCCAGCATTTT. Encoded protein: CASSLSGGQPQHF.